This TCR beta chain appears in the sequencing data of a study of blood T cell repertoires in COVID-19. Germline V gene data show CDR1 as LNHDA and CDR2 as SQIVND (reference sequence). The CDR3 has 17 residues. The V and J ends lost 3 bases and 2 bases, in that order; junction bases with no gene match: 12. In the authors' methods: Nucleated cell number was recorded as an estimate derived from reference gene primer amplification. Sequenced by immunoSEQ multiplex PCR; TCRdb stores in-frame clones only, minus some. Clone size and V and J calls were adopted from that table, with D and trimming inferred from the DNA. Among 200,000 or so clones, around 90% were seen once, and the ten largest hold roughly 2.5%.

The TCR was taken from a man under 40 with COVID-19, enrolled during active disease. The chain is built from TRBV19 and TRBJ1-2, with TRBD1 identical over 7 bases. The sample was peripheral blood. The CDR3 nucleotides read TGTGCCAGTAGTATGGAGGGGGCGAAGTTTAAGAACTATGGCTACACCTTC. It is translated as CASSMEGAKFKNYGYTF. The entire variable domain, with the rest obtained from reference TRBV19 and TRBJ1-2, is as follows: DGGITQSPKYLFRKEGQNVTLSCEQNLNHDAMYWYRQDPGQGLRLIYYSQIVNDFQKGDIAEGYSVSREKKESFPLTVTSAQKNPTAFYLCASSMEGAKFKNYGYTFGSGTRLTVV.